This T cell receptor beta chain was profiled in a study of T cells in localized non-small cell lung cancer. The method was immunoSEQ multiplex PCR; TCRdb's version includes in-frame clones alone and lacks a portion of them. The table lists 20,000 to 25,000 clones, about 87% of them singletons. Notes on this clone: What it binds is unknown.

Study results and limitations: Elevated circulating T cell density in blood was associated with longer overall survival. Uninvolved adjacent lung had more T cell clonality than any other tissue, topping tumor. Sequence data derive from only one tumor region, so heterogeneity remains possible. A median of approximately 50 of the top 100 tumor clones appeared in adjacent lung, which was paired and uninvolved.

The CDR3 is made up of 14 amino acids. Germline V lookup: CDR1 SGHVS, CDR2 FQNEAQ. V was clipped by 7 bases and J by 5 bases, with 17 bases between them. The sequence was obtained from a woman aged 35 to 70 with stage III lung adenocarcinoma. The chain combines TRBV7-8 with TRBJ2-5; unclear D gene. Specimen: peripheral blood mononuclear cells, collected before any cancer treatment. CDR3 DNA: TGTGCCAGCACCCCTGGGGTAGTTTCGGAGACCCAGTACTTC. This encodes CASTPGVVSETQYF.